This is a list of T cell receptor beta chains from one sample in a study of T-cell reconstitution after alpha-beta-depleted transplantation in children. TCRdb fed the PCR reads into MiXCR, producing one record per CDR3 protein. This sample yields about 600,000 distinct CDR3 sequences, of which under 30% are seen a single time; roughly 14% belongs to the top ten. Source: PBMCs, mostly from graft donor cells, taken 360 days after TCRalphabeta/CD19-depleted stem cell transplant. These TCRs come from a boy under three years old who had a stem cell transplant for acute myeloid leukemia, so the T cells may come from the graft donor. The conserved cysteine and the conserved F or W are not part of the CDR3 here. The order of the fields is V gene, D gene, CDR3 protein. A D gene is named only where the DNA matches it firmly.

TRBV6-1	-	ASTGGGTDGYT
TRBV12-3/TRBV12-4	-	ARSFGETFYTGELF
TRBV5-6	TRBD1	ASSRTGVSNQPQH
TRBV4-3	TRBD1	ASSQRVTGAETQY
TRBV20-1	-	SAQDWEGTQY
TRBV20-1	-	SARDPGGINEKLF
TRBV20-1	TRBD2	SARVPRGAIDTQY
TRBV5-4	TRBD2	ASSPGLAGEENGELF
TRBV20-1	TRBD2	SARLAGRSSYEQY
TRBV6-1	-	ATKKVVGSYEQY
TRBV12-3/TRBV12-4	TRBD1	ASSLGRGPDAEAF
TRBV10-3	-	AIAAGQGGYGYT
TRBV4-3	-	ASRITGTSNTGELF
TRBV12-3/TRBV12-4	-	ASSFRGLAGHEQY
TRBV25-1	-	ASSEDRAKNIQY
TRBV29-1	-	SAGNTSTNEKLF
TRBV28	-	ASSPRVNTEAF